This is a list of T cell receptor beta chains from one sample in a study of blood T cell repertoires in COVID-19. Produced via immunoSEQ multiplex PCR; TCRdb's table is partial and in-frame only. The profile shows roughly 130,000 clones, roughly 78% of them singletons. Sequences were obtained from peripheral blood. The source is a man aged 55-75 years with acute or convalescent COVID-19. The CDR3 runs from the conserved cysteine through the conserved F or W. The order of the fields is J gene, clone size, V gene, D gene, CDR3 protein, CDR3 DNA. The D gene is left open where the match is weak. Expanded clones get a size class; other rows say once, few or many, or leave the size out.

J: TRBJ1-1
size: NA
V: TRBV6-6
D: NA
CDR3: CASSYEAAANTEAFF
DNA: TGTGCCAGCAGTTACGAGGCGGCCGCAAACACTGAAGCTTTCTTT

J: TRBJ1-5
size: NA
V: TRBV30
D: NA
CDR3: CAWSVPRGYGNQPQHF
DNA: TGTGCCTGGAGTGTACCTCGGGGGTATGGCAATCAGCCCCAGCATTTT

J: TRBJ1-4
size: NA
V: TRBV7-2
D: NA
CDR3: CASSLRGLNEKLFF
DNA: TGTGCCAGCAGCCTGCGGGGGCTTAATGAAAAACTGTTTTTT

J: TRBJ1-5
size: NA
V: TRBV28
D: NA
CDR3: CASSLLTLGKPQHF
DNA: TGTGCCAGCAGTTTGCTGACCCTAGGTAAGCCCCAGCATTTT

J: TRBJ2-1
size: NA
V: TRBV3-1/TRBV3-2
D: TRBD1
CDR3: CASSQPTGVLHNEQFF
DNA: TGTGCCAGCAGCCAACCGACAGGGGTTCTCCACAATGAGCAGTTCTTC

J: TRBJ1-2
size: once
V: TRBV28
D: TRBD1
CDR3: CASFRTGPPYGYTF
DNA: TGTGCCAGCTTTAGGACAGGCCCTCCCTATGGCTACACCTTC

J: TRBJ2-1
size: NA
V: TRBV6-5
D: NA
CDR3: CATAGGANNEQFF
DNA: TGTGCCACCGCCGGTGGGGCCAACAATGAGCAGTTCTTC

J: TRBJ1-3
size: NA
V: TRBV12-3/TRBV12-4
D: NA
CDR3: CASSNYPGNTIYF
DNA: TGTGCCAGCAGCAACTACCCTGGAAACACCATATATTTT

J: TRBJ2-3
size: NA
V: TRBV4-3
D: NA
CDR3: CASKRQAEGSTDTQYF
DNA: TGCGCCAGCAAAAGGCAAGCGGAGGGGAGCACAGATACGCAGTATTTT

J: TRBJ1-1
size: NA
V: TRBV3-1/TRBV3-2
D: NA
CDR3: CASSRGRLNTEAFF
DNA: TGTGCCAGCAGCCGAGGGCGTCTGAACACTGAAGCTTTCTTT

J: TRBJ2-7
size: NA
V: TRBV19
D: NA
CDR3: CASRLTAGKTYEQYF
DNA: TGTGCCAGCCGACTTACCGCAGGGAAAACCTACGAGCAGTACTTC

J: TRBJ1-1
size: NA
V: TRBV6-6
D: NA
CDR3: CASSHSQGLNTEAFF
DNA: TGTGCCAGCAGTCACTCCCAGGGGTTGAACACTGAAGCTTTCTTT

J: TRBJ2-6
size: NA
V: TRBV28
D: TRBD1
CDR3: CASSPTGRGRRGANVLTF
DNA: TGTGCCAGCAGTCCCACTGGCAGGGGGAGAAGGGGGGCCAACGTCCTGACTTTC

J: TRBJ2-7
size: NA
V: TRBV7-2
D: TRBD2
CDR3: CASSSGTSVYEQYF
DNA: TGTGCCAGCAGCTCCGGGACTAGCGTCTACGAGCAGTACTTC

J: TRBJ2-1
size: NA
V: TRBV19
D: TRBD2
CDR3: CASSRGLAGVNEQFF
DNA: TGTGCCAGTAGTAGAGGGCTAGCGGGAGTAAACGAGCAGTTCTTC

J: TRBJ1-2
size: NA
V: TRBV20-1
D: TRBD1
CDR3: CSASNRGAGYTF
DNA: TGCAGTGCCAGTAACAGGGGCGCTGGCTACACCTTC

J: TRBJ2-7
size: NA
V: TRBV2
D: TRBD2
CDR3: CASSESAGVYEQYF
DNA: TGTGCCAGCAGTGAGTCCGCGGGAGTCTACGAGCAGTACTTC

J: TRBJ1-3
size: NA
V: TRBV18
D: NA
CDR3: CASSPPRDRVNTIYF
DNA: TGTGCCAGCTCACCACCGAGGGATAGGGTCAACACCATATATTTT

J: TRBJ1-4
size: NA
V: TRBV6-2/TRBV6-3
D: TRBD1
CDR3: CASTPDWTGGEKLFF
DNA: TGTGCCAGCACCCCCGACTGGACAGGGGGAGAAAAACTGTTTTTT

J: TRBJ2-5
size: once
V: TRBV5-5
D: TRBD2
CDR3: CASSSPGRGETQYF
DNA: TGTGCCAGCAGCTCGCCCGGGAGGGGCGAGACCCAGTACTTC

J: TRBJ2-1
size: NA
V: TRBV5-4
D: NA
CDR3: CASSFPTITNEQFF
DNA: TGTGCCAGCAGCTTTCCAACCATTACTAATGAGCAGTTCTTC

J: TRBJ1-2
size: NA
V: TRBV30
D: NA
CDR3: CAWSPPGIYGYTF
DNA: TGTGCCTGGAGTCCTCCGGGAATCTATGGCTACACCTTC

J: TRBJ1-2
size: many
V: TRBV5-4
D: NA
CDR3: CASTPGGTSNYGYTF
DNA: TGTGCCAGCACTCCTGGGGGCACCTCTAACTATGGCTACACCTTC

J: TRBJ1-5
size: NA
V: TRBV7-2
D: NA
CDR3: CASSLGQGEQPQHF
DNA: TGTGCCAGCAGCTTAGGGCAGGGTGAACAGCCCCAGCATTTT

J: TRBJ2-5
size: NA
V: TRBV15
D: NA
CDR3: CATSNRIETQYF
DNA: TGTGCCACCAGCAACAGGATAGAGACCCAGTACTTC

J: TRBJ1-1
size: NA
V: TRBV9
D: TRBD1
CDR3: CASSVETQGVDTEAFF
DNA: TGTGCCAGCAGCGTCGAGACCCAGGGGGTGGACACTGAAGCTTTCTTT

J: TRBJ2-7
size: once
V: TRBV7-2
D: NA
CDR3: CASSLSYEQYF
DNA: TGTGCCAGCAGCCTTTCCTACGAGCAGTACTTC

J: TRBJ2-1
size: NA
V: TRBV7-2
D: NA
CDR3: CASSQRGGGKEQFF
DNA: TGTGCCAGCAGCCAAAGGGGGGGCGGGAAAGAGCAGTTCTTC

J: TRBJ2-1
size: NA
V: TRBV19
D: TRBD2
CDR3: CASSKIGEGLSYNEQFF
DNA: TGTGCCAGTAGTAAGATAGGGGAGGGGTTGTCCTACAATGAGCAGTTCTTC

J: TRBJ2-2
size: NA
V: TRBV29-1
D: NA
CDR3: CSVEGAPRTGELFF
DNA: TGCAGCGTTGAGGGGGCCCCTAGGACCGGGGAGCTGTTTTTT

J: TRBJ2-7
size: few
V: TRBV5-1
D: NA
CDR3: CASSLVTQGLALNEQYF
DNA: TGCGCCAGCAGCTTGGTAACCCAGGGACTGGCCCTAAACGAGCAGTACTTC

J: TRBJ2-3
size: NA
V: TRBV7-2
D: TRBD2
CDR3: CASSFLAGGGTDTQYF
DNA: TGTGCCAGCAGCTTCCTAGCGGGAGGGGGCACAGATACGCAGTATTTT

J: TRBJ2-5
size: NA
V: TRBV7-2
D: NA
CDR3: CASSPTTPGTQYF
DNA: TGTGCCAGCAGCCCAACTACCCCGGGGACCCAGTACTTC

J: TRBJ1-2
size: NA
V: TRBV28
D: NA
CDR3: CASSPARGAANYGYTF
DNA: TGTGCCAGCAGTCCGGCCAGAGGTGCTGCTAACTATGGCTACACCTTC

J: TRBJ1-1
size: once
V: TRBV19
D: TRBD1
CDR3: CASGATGGNTEAFF
DNA: TGTGCCAGTGGGGCTACAGGGGGGAACACTGAAGCTTTCTTT

J: TRBJ1-5
size: few
V: TRBV27
D: TRBD1
CDR3: CASSRGNQPQHF
DNA: TGTGCCAGCAGCAGGGGGAATCAGCCCCAGCATTTT

J: TRBJ1-4
size: NA
V: TRBV27
D: NA
CDR3: CASSLSGGEKLFF
DNA: TGTGCCAGCAGTTTATCGGGGGGTGAAAAACTGTTTTTT

J: TRBJ1-3
size: NA
V: TRBV28
D: TRBD1
CDR3: CASSHQGVSGNTIYF
DNA: TGTGCCAGCAGCCATCAGGGGGTCTCAGGAAACACCATATATTTT

J: TRBJ1-6
size: NA
V: TRBV9
D: NA
CDR3: CASSDVGDSPLHF
DNA: TGTGCCAGCAGCGACGTCGGGGATTCACCCCTCCACTTT

J: TRBJ1-5
size: NA
V: TRBV4-2
D: TRBD1
CDR3: CASSLGQDTNQPQHF
DNA: TGTGCCAGCAGCCTTGGACAGGACACCAATCAGCCCCAGCATTTT

J: TRBJ1-2
size: NA
V: TRBV7-2
D: NA
CDR3: CASSLDRGNGYTF
DNA: TGTGCCAGCAGCTTGGACCGGGGGAATGGCTACACCTTC

J: TRBJ1-2
size: NA
V: TRBV7-2
D: NA
CDR3: CASSLEGRAGYTF
DNA: TGTGCCAGCAGCTTAGAAGGCAGGGCTGGCTACACCTTC

J: TRBJ1-2
size: NA
V: TRBV19
D: NA
CDR3: CASSGRREEANYGYTF
DNA: TGTGCCAGTAGTGGGAGGAGGGAAGAGGCTAACTATGGCTACACCTTC

J: TRBJ1-1
size: NA
V: TRBV7-9
D: TRBD1
CDR3: CASSPRQGRGGTEAFF
DNA: TGTGCCAGCAGCCCCCGACAGGGGAGAGGGGGCACTGAAGCTTTCTTT

J: TRBJ2-5
size: once
V: TRBV9
D: TRBD2
CDR3: CASSVALASGRQETQYF
DNA: TGTGCCAGCAGCGTAGCTTTGGCTAGCGGACGCCAAGAGACCCAGTACTTC

J: TRBJ1-5
size: NA
V: TRBV6-5
D: NA
CDR3: CASSYSVVSDQPQHF
DNA: TGTGCCAGCAGTTACTCCGTGGTGTCAGATCAGCCCCAGCATTTT

J: TRBJ1-4
size: NA
V: TRBV5-5
D: TRBD1
CDR3: CASSLQGATNEKLFF
DNA: TGTGCCAGCAGCCTTCAGGGGGCAACTAATGAAAAACTGTTTTTT

J: TRBJ2-4
size: few
V: TRBV19
D: NA
CDR3: CASSNREPGSNIQYF
DNA: TGTGCCAGTAGTAACAGGGAGCCTGGTTCAAACATTCAGTACTTC

J: TRBJ1-5
size: few
V: TRBV28
D: NA
CDR3: CASSPDQGGRNQPQHF
DNA: TGTGCCAGCAGTCCGGATCAGGGAGGGCGCAATCAGCCCCAGCATTTT

J: TRBJ2-4
size: NA
V: TRBV11-1
D: NA
CDR3: CASSPVGLAKNIQYF
DNA: TGTGCCAGCAGCCCGGTGGGCTTAGCCAAAAACATTCAGTACTTC

J: TRBJ1-2
size: NA
V: TRBV30
D: NA
CDR3: CAWSALGGDYGYTF
DNA: TGTGCCTGGAGTGCCTTAGGAGGTGACTATGGCTACACCTTC

J: TRBJ2-5
size: NA
V: TRBV28
D: NA
CDR3: CASSFQRTIQYF
DNA: TGTGCCAGCAGTTTTCAGAGAACTATCCAGTACTTC

J: TRBJ2-1
size: few
V: TRBV4-1
D: NA
CDR3: CASSQSGSGYNEQFF
DNA: TGCGCCAGCAGCCAGAGTGGGAGCGGGTACAATGAGCAGTTCTTC

J: TRBJ2-7
size: NA
V: TRBV10-3
D: TRBD2
CDR3: CAISGEGLEEQYF
DNA: TGTGCCATCAGTGGGGAGGGGCTCGAAGAGCAGTACTTC

J: TRBJ2-3
size: NA
V: TRBV12-1
D: NA
CDR3: CASPPGGTWGSTDTQYF
DNA: TGTGCCAGCCCACCGGGGGGGACCTGGGGAAGCACAGATACGCAGTATTTT

J: TRBJ1-6
size: few
V: TRBV23-1
D: TRBD1
CDR3: CASSQTRDRISYNSPLHF
DNA: TGCGCCAGCAGTCAGACCCGGGACAGGATCTCCTATAATTCACCCCTCCACTTT

J: TRBJ2-1
size: NA
V: TRBV19
D: NA
CDR3: CASSIGLASSYNEQFF
DNA: TGTGCCAGTAGTATCGGACTGGCAAGCTCCTACAATGAGCAGTTCTTC